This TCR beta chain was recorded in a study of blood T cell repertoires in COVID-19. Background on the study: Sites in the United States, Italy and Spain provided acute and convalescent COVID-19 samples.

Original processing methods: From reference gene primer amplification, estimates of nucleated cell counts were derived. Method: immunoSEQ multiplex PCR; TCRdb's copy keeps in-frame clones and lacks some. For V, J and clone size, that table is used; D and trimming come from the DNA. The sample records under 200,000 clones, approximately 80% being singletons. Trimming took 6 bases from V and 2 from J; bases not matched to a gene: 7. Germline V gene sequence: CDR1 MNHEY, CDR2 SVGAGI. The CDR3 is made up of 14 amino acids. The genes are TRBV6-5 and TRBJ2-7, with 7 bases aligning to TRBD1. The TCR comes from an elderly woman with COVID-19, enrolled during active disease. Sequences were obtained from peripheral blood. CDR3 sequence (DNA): TGTGCCAGCAGAGCGTACAGGGGAGCCTACGAGCAGTACTTC. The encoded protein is CASRAYRGAYEQYF.